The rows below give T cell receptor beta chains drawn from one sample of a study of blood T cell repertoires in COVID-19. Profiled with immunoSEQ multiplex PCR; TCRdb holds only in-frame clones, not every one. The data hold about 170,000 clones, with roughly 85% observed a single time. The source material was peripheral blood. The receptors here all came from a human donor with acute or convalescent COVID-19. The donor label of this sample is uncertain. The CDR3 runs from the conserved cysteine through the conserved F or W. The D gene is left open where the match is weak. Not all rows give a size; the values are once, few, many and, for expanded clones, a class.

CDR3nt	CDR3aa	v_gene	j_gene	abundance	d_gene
TGTGCCAGCTCACTCATGGGACAGATAAACACTGAAGCTTTCTTT	CASSLMGQINTEAFF	TRBV18	TRBJ1-1	NA	TRBD1
TGCGCCAGCAGCCAAGAAGCCCAACGGAACACTGAAGCTTTCTTT	CASSQEAQRNTEAFF	TRBV4-1	TRBJ1-1	NA	NA
TGTGCCAGCAGGGGGGGACAGGGCGGTTCACCCCTCCACTTT	CASRGGQGGSPLHF	TRBV6-5	TRBJ1-6	NA	TRBD1
TGTGCCAGCAGTTTTAGCGGCGGCTCAGCTAACTATGGCTACACCTTC	CASSFSGGSANYGYTF	TRBV28	TRBJ1-2	NA	NA
TGCAGTGCTAGTGGCGGGGGAAACACCATATATTTT	CSASGGGNTIYF	TRBV20-1	TRBJ1-3	NA	NA
TGTGCCAGCAGCTTAGGGCGGGGTAAGGCTGAAGCTTTCTTT	CASSLGRGKAEAFF	TRBV11-3	TRBJ1-1	NA	NA
TGCGCCAGCAGCTCGGCAGGCAGGGATGGATCACCCCTCCACTTT	CASSSAGRDGSPLHF	TRBV5-1	TRBJ1-6	NA	NA
TGCGCCAGCAGCTTGGGCGACAGAAAAAATTCACCCCTCCACTTT	CASSLGDRKNSPLHF	TRBV5-1	TRBJ1-6	NA	NA
TGCGCCAGCAGTTTTGGGGGACAGGGGGCGCCTTCTAATGAAAAACTGTTTTTT	CASSFGGQGAPSNEKLFF	TRBV10-1	TRBJ1-4	once	TRBD1
TGTGCCACCAGCATTGGGACAGGGGGCGCAAGGGGCTTGGAGCAGTACTTC	CATSIGTGGARGLEQYF	TRBV15	TRBJ2-7	NA	TRBD1
TGTGCCAGCAGTTCGGTGCCACCGCAGGCGCCTGGAAACACCATATATTTT	CASSSVPPQAPGNTIYF	TRBV6-2/TRBV6-3	TRBJ1-3	NA	NA
TGCGCCAGCAGCCAAGGAGGGCGGGGGCGAGCGGCTTTCTTT	CASSQGGRGRAAFF	TRBV4-3	TRBJ1-1	NA	NA
TGTGCCAGCAGCGTAGCGTTAGCGGGGGGGCCGGGTACCGGGGAGCTGTTTTTT	CASSVALAGGPGTGELFF	TRBV9	TRBJ2-2	NA	TRBD2
TGTGCCAGCAGCTTTAGCGGGGGGGCCTCCGGGGAGCTGTTTTTT	CASSFSGGASGELFF	TRBV6-6	TRBJ2-2	NA	TRBD2
TGCAGCGTTGAAAGCGGGACGGCCTTAGGTGGCTACACCTTC	CSVESGTALGGYTF	TRBV29-1	TRBJ1-2	NA	NA
TGTGCCAGCAGACAACAATCTGGGACAGGGTGGAACACCGGGGAGCTGTTTTTT	CASRQQSGTGWNTGELFF	TRBV7-6	TRBJ2-2	few	TRBD1
TGTGCCAGCAGCGCCACTACGACGGTGGCTTTCTTT	CASSATTTVAFF	TRBV7-2	TRBJ1-1	NA	NA
TGTGCCAGTAGTCCCTTGACAGCACCATACGAGCAGTACTTC	CASSPLTAPYEQYF	TRBV19	TRBJ2-7	NA	NA
TGTGCCAGTAGTATAGGGGGACAGGGTGCCGGTAGCAATCAGCCCCAGCATTTT	CASSIGGQGAGSNQPQHF	TRBV19	TRBJ1-5	once	TRBD1
TGTGCCAGCAATTCACAGGGCGTTCACAATGAGCAGTTCTTC	CASNSQGVHNEQFF	TRBV5-4	TRBJ2-1	NA	NA
TGTGCCAGCAGCTCAATTCCGGCGTCGGACAGGTCTAATTCACCCCTCCACTTT	CASSSIPASDRSNSPLHF	TRBV5-4	TRBJ1-6	NA	TRBD1
TGTGCCATCAGAGAAGGACAGACCTACGAGCAGTACTTC	CAIREGQTYEQYF	TRBV10-3	TRBJ2-7	NA	NA